Detailed here is one T cell receptor (beta chain). This record belongs to a study of blood T cell repertoires in COVID-19. Under the authors' procedure: Cell counts per sample came from amplifying reference gene primers. The protocol was immunoSEQ multiplex PCR, while the TCRdb copy is restricted to in-frame clones and leaves out a portion. That table is the source of V, J and clone size, and D and trimming were worked out from the DNA. The table shows 200,000 or so clones, with about 88% occurring only once. Between the trimmed V and J ends, which lost 1 base and 1 base, there was a span of 10 bases. CDR1 is SGHTA, CDR2 FQGNSA, per germline. The CDR3 extends over 15 amino acids.

This chain uses TRBV7-2 with TRBJ1-1; D gene ambiguous. The sequencing sample was made of PBMCs or T cells enriched from blood (not recorded which). The source is a woman aged 30 to 39 who had recovered from COVID-19. CDR3: CASSLVFVRNTEAFF. The CDR3 DNA sequence: TGTGCCAGCAGCTTAGTTTTTGTGAGGAACACTGAAGCTTTCTTT.